Presented here are 3 T cell receptor beta chains from one specimen sequenced in a study of blood T cell repertoires in COVID-19. Assay used: immunoSEQ multiplex PCR; TCRdb lists only in-frame clones, some missing. This sample has about 150,000 clones, with about nine tenths found just once. Sequencing was performed on peripheral blood. The receptors were gathered from a woman in her seventies with acute or convalescent COVID-19.

J is TRBJ2-5 and V is TRBV30; tentatively, D is TRBD2 (5 bases). The CDR3 runs to 11 residues. Germline CDR1 GTSNPN, CDR2 SVGIG (reference sequence). The CDR3 loop is CAYGVGETQYF. The CDR3 DNA sequence: TGTGCTTACGGGGTCGGGGAGACCCAGTACTTC.

Worth noting for this clone: This specimen includes other DNA sequences encoding the same CDR3. V gene TRBV2 combines with J gene TRBJ1-2; 7 positions match TRBD1. V lost 2 bases, J lost 4 bases, and 7 bases stayed unmatched. The germline V gene encodes CDR1 SNHLY and CDR2 FYNNEI. This CDR3 comprises 15 residues. The CDR3 DNA follows: TGTGCCAGCAGTGAAAGACAGGGAGTTATCTATGGCTACACCTTC. It specifies CASSERQGVIYGYTF.

V and J are TRBV5-1 and TRBJ1-1; TRBD1 is a possible D gene (5 bases). Trimming pared 7 bases from V and 0 bases from J, leaving 16 bases between. This CDR3 spans 15 amino acids. Germline CDR1 SGHRS, CDR2 YFSETQ. Here the CDR3 DNA reads TGCGCCAGCGACCCGGGGGAACTAATGAACACTGAAGCTTTCTTT. Translated: CASDPGELMNTEAFF.